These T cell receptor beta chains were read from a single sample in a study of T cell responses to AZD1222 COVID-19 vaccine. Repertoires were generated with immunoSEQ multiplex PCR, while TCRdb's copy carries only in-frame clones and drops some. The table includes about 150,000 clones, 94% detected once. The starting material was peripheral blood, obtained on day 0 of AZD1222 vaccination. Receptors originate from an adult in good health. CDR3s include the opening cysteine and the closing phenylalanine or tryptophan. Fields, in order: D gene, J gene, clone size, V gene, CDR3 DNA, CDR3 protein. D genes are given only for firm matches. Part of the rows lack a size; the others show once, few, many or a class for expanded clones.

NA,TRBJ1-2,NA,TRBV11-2,TGTGCCAGCAGCCAAGAGGGGGGGCACGGCTACACCTTC,CASSQEGGHGYTF
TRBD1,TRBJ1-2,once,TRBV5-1,TGCGCCAGCAGCGAGGTAGGGGGCGCAGGAGGCTACACCTTC,CASSEVGGAGGYTF
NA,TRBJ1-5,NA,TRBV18,TGTGCCAGCTCACCACTTTTCAAGGGCCCGGTGCATCAGCCCCAGCATTTT,CASSPLFKGPVHQPQHF
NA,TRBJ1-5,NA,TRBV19,TGTGCCAGTAGTATACGGACAGCCGATAGCAATCAGCCCCAGCATTTT,CASSIRTADSNQPQHF
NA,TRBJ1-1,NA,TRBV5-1,TGCGCCAGCAGCTTTTTGGTAGGAAACACTGAAGCTTTCTTT,CASSFLVGNTEAFF
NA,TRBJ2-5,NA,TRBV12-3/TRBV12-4,TGTGCCAGCAGTTTTTTAGAGGACTCGACCCAGTACTTC,CASSFLEDSTQYF
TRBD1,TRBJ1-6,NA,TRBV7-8,TGTGCCAGCAGTTTGGGACAGTCCTTGTCGAGCTCCTATAATTCACCCCTCCACTTT,CASSLGQSLSSSYNSPLHF
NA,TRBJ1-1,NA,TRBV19,TGTGCCAGCGCCTTCGGGAAGAACACTGAAGCTTTCTTT,CASAFGKNTEAFF
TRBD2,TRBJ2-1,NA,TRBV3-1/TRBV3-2,TGTGCCAGCAGCCAAGCATCAGGGAGGGCCAATGAGCAGTTCTTC,CASSQASGRANEQFF
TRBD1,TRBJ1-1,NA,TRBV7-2,TGTGCCAGCAGCGCAGGGACAGTGAACACTGAAGCTTTCTTT,CASSAGTVNTEAFF
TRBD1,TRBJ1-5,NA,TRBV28,TGTGCCAGCAGTGTACCGGGACAGGGTTTGGAGTTTGGCAATCAGCCCCAGCATTTT,CASSVPGQGLEFGNQPQHF
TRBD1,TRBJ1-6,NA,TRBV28,TGTGCCAGCAGCCAAGACAGGGAATTAGGGTCACCCCTCCACTTT,CASSQDRELGSPLHF
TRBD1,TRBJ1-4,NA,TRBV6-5,TGTGCCAGCAGCTTGACAGGGGGGAATGAAAAACTGTTTTTT,CASSLTGGNEKLFF
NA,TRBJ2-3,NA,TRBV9,TGTGCCAGCAGCGTAGGTGGGAGCACAGATACGCAGTATTTT,CASSVGGSTDTQYF
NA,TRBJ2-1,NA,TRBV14,TGTGCCAGCAGCCCCTTTCTTGGGACGGTCAGCGAGCAGTTCTTC,CASSPFLGTVSEQFF
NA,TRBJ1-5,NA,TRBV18,TGTGCCAGCTCACCGACAGCAGGGGATCAGCCCCAGCATTTT,CASSPTAGDQPQHF
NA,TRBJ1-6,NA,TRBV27,TGTGCCAGCAGTTTAAGTTCACCCCTCCACTTT,CASSLSSPLHF
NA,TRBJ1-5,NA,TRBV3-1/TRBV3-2,TGTGCCAGCAGCCACGCCGGGACCCGCGGTCAGCCCCAGCATTTT,CASSHAGTRGQPQHF
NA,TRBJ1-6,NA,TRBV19,TGTGCCAGTAGTATGACCCCTCAGGGCTCAAATTCACCCCTCCACTTT,CASSMTPQGSNSPLHF
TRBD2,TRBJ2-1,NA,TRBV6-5,TGTGCCAGCAGTTACTCTTTGGGGGGGGGATACAATGAGCAGTTCTTC,CASSYSLGGGYNEQFF
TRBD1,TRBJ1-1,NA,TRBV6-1,TGTGCCAGCAGTGAAGCCGGCAGGGGGCTTACTGAAGCTTTCTTT,CASSEAGRGLTEAFF
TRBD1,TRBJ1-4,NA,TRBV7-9,TGTGCCAGCAGCTCCGGGACAGGGGTTCGAGAAAAACTGTTTTTT,CASSSGTGVREKLFF
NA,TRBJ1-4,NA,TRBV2,TGTGCCAGCAGTGAGTCGCAGGTACCGGGTCTCTTT,CASSESQVPGLF
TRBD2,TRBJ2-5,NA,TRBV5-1,TGCGCCAGCAGCCTGGGACTAGCGGGATTGGGAGAGACCCAGTACTTC,CASSLGLAGLGETQYF
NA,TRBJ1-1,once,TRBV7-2,TGTGCCAGCAGCTTAGGGGGGACCCGAATGAACACTGAAGCTTTCTTT,CASSLGGTRMNTEAFF
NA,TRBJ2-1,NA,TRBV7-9,TGTGCCAGCAGTCGTACGGGGGATGAGCAGTTCTTC,CASSRTGDEQFF
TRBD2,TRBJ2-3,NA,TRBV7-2,TGTGCCAGCAAGCGGGGGATTTATTCTATTAAGGATACGCAGTATTTT,CASKRGIYSIKDTQYF
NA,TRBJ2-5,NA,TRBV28,TGTGCCAGCAGAAGGACTATTCGGGAGACCCAGTACTTC,CASRRTIRETQYF
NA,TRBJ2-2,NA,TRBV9,TGTGCCAGCAGCGTAGGGTTAAACACCGGGGAGCTGTTTTTT,CASSVGLNTGELFF
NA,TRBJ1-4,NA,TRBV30,TGTGCCTGGAGTGTATGGGGCGTGGGGAAAAAACTGTTTTTT,CAWSVWGVGKKLFF
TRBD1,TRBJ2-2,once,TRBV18,TGTGCCAGCTCACCACCAGGGGGCGATCCCGGGGAGCTGTTTTTT,CASSPPGGDPGELFF
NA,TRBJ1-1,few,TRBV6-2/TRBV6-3,TGTGCCAGCAGTTACGGCGATATGAACACTGAAGCTTTCTTT,CASSYGDMNTEAFF
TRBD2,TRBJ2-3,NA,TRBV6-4,TGTGCCAGTAGCGGGGGGGAACCCACAGATACGCAGTATTTT,CASSGGEPTDTQYF
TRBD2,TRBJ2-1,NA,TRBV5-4,TGTGCCAGCAGCTTGACTAGCGGGAATGAGCAGTTCTTC,CASSLTSGNEQFF
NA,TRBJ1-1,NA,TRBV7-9,TGTGCCAGCAGCATCAATCAGGGGAACACTGAAGCTTTCTTT,CASSINQGNTEAFF
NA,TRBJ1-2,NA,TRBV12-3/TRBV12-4,TGTGCCAGCAGTTTTACTGGCTACACCTTC,CASSFTGYTF
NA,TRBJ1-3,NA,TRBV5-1,TGCGCCAGCAGCTACGGCTTTGAGGCAGGAAACACCATATATTTT,CASSYGFEAGNTIYF
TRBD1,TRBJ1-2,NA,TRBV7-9,TGTGCCAGCAGCTTGGCGGACAGGGGGAACTATGGCTACACCTTC,CASSLADRGNYGYTF
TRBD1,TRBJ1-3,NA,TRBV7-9,TGTGCCAGCAGTTCTCAGGGGGACACCATATATTTT,CASSSQGDTIYF
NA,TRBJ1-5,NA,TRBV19,TGTGCCAGTAGTATGCCCGGGGGAAGCCAGCCCCAGCATTTT,CASSMPGGSQPQHF
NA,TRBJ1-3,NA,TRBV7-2,TGTGCCAGCAGCATGTGGGTGGTGGGAAACACCATATATTTT,CASSMWVVGNTIYF
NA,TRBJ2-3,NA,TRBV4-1,TGCGCCAGCAGCCAGGGGGGGCTGGGCACAGATACGCAGTATTTT,CASSQGGLGTDTQYF
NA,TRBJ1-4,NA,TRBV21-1,TGTGCCAGCAGCAAAGCCGGGGAAAAACTGTTTTTT,CASSKAGEKLFF
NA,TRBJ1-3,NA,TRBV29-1,TGCAGCGTAAGTGAGGCGAACACCATATATTTT,CSVSEANTIYF
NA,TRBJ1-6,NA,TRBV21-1,TGTGCCAGCAGCAAACCTCAGGAGGGATTTTATTTTTCACCCCTCCACTTT,CASSKPQEGFYFSPLHF
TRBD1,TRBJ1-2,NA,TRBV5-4,TGTGCCAGCAGCTTGGAAGGGGGCTCACAGGGCTACACCTTC,CASSLEGGSQGYTF
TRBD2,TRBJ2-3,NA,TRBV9,TGTGCCAGCAGCGTAGTGGGCGGGGGGGCCACAGATACGCAGTATTTT,CASSVVGGGATDTQYF
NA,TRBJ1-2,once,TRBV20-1,TGCAGTGCTAGTGAACCGGGACAAAGTCTGGAAGGCTACACCTTC,CSASEPGQSLEGYTF
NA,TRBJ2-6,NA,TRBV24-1,TGTGCCACCAGTAGCCGGGACCATAACTCTGGGGCCAACGTCCTGACTTTC,CATSSRDHNSGANVLTF
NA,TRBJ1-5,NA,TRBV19,TGTGCCAGTAGGGAACAGGTAGGCCAGCCCCAGCATTTT,CASREQVGQPQHF
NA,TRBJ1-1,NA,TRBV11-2,TGTGCCAGCAGCTTAGGACAGAGTCTGAACACTGAAGCTTTCTTT,CASSLGQSLNTEAFF
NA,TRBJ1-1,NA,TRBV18,TGTGCCAGCTCACCACCGCGGGTATCGAACACTGAAGCTTTCTTT,CASSPPRVSNTEAFF
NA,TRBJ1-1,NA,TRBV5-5,TGTGCCAGCAGCTTGTGGCGACAGAACACTGAAGCTTTCTTT,CASSLWRQNTEAFF
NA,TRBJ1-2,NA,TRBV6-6,TGTGCCAGCAGTTACGGGTGGATCTATGGCTACACCTTC,CASSYGWIYGYTF
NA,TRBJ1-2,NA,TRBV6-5,TGTGCCACCTCGAAGGAGGGCTTTTGGTATGGCTACACCTTC,CATSKEGFWYGYTF
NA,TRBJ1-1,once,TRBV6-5,TGTGCCAGCAGAACACAAGAACCGAACACTGAAGCTTTCTTT,CASRTQEPNTEAFF
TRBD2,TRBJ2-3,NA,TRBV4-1,TGCGCCAGCAGCCAGATAGCGGGGTTGGGGACAGATACGCAGTATTTT,CASSQIAGLGTDTQYF
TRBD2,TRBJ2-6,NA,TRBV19,TGTGCCAGTAGAGCGGGGGCCGGGGCCAACGTCCTGACTTTC,CASRAGAGANVLTF
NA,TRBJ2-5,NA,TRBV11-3,TGTGCCAGCAGCTCCCGGACAAGTCAAGAGACCCAGTACTTC,CASSSRTSQETQYF